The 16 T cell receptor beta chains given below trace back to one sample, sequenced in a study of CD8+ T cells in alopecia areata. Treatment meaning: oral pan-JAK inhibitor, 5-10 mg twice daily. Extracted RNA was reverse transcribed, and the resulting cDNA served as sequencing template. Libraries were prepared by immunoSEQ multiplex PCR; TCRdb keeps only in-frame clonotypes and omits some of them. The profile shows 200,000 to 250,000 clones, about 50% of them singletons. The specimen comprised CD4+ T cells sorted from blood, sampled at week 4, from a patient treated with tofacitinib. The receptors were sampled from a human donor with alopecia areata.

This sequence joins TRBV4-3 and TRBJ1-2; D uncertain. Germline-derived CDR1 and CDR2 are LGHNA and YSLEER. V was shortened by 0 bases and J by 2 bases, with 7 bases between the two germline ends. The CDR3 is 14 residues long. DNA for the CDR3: TGCGCCAGCAGCCAAGATTTCATGAACTATGGCTACACCTTC. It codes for CASSQDFMNYGYTF.

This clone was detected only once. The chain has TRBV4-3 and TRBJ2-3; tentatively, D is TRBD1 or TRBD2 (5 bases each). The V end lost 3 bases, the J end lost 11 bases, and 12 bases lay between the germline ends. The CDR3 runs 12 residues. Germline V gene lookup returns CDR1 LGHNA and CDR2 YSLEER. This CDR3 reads CASSQGPEMQYF. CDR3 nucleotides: TGCGCCAGCAGCCAGGGACCCGAAATGCAGTATTTT.

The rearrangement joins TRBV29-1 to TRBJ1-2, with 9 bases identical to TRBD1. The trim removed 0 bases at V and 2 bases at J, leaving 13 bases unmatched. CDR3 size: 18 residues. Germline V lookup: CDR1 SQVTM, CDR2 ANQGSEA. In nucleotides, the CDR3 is TGCAGCGTTGAAGATAGGGACGGGAGACAGGGGGTAAACTATGGCTACACCTTC. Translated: CSVEDRDGRQGVNYGYTF.

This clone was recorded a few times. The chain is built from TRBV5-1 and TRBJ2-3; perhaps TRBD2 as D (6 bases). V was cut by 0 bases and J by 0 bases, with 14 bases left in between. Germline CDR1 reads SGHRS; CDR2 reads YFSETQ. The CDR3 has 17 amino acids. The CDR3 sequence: CASSLGIAAPSTDTQYF. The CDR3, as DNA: TGCGCCAGCAGCTTGGGAATAGCGGCCCCTAGCACAGATACGCAGTATTTT.

The CDR3 DNA reads as TGTGCCAGCAGCGGGGGTGTCGGGAACACCGGGGAGCTGTTTTTT. Amino acids: CASSGGVGNTGELFF. The chain has TRBV7-9 and TRBJ2-2; D may be TRBD1 or TRBD2 (5 bases each). The CDR3 contains 15 residues. Germline CDR1 and CDR2: SEHNR and FQNEAQ (reference sequence). V gave up 5 bases and J gave up 1 base, with 11 bases separating them.

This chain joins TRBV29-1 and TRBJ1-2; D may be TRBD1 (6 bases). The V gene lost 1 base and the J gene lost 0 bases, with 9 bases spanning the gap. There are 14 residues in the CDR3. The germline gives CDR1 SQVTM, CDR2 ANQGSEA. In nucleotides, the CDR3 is TGCAGCGTTGAAGGGGGGCTCCCTAACTATGGCTACACCTTC. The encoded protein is CSVEGGLPNYGYTF.

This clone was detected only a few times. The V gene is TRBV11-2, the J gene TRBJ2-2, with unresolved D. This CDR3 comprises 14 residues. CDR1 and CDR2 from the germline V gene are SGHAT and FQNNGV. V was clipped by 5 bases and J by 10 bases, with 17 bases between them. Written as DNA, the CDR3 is TGTGCCAGCAGCCCCCCTCCGGGTTCTGTGGAGCTGTTTTTT. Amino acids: CASSPPPGSVELFF. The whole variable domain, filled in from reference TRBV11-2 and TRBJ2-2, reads EAGVAQSPRYKIIEKRQSVAFWCNPISGHATLYWYQQILGQGPKLLIQFQNNGVVDDSQLPKDRFSAERLKGVDSTLKIQPAKLEDSAVYLCASSPPPGSVELFFGEGSRLTVL.

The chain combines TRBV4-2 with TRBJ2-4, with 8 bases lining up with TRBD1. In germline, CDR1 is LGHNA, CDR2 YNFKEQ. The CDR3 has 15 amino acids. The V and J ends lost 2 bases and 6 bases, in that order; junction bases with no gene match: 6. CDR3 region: CASSQSNQGANIQYF. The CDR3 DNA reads TGTGCCAGCAGCCAATCCAACCAGGGGGCAAACATTCAGTACTTC.

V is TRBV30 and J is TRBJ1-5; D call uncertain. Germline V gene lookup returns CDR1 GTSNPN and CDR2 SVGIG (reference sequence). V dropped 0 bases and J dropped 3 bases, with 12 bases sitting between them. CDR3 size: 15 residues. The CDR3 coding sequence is TGTGCCTGGAGTGTGGGAGGAATGAACAATCAGCCCCAGCATTTT. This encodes CAWSVGGMNNQPQHF. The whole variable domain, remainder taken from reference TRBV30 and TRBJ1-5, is SQTIHQWPATLVQPVGSPLSLECTVEGTSNPNLYWYRQAAGRGLQLLFYSVGIGQISSEVPQNLSASRPQDRQFILSSKKLLLSDSGFYLCAWSVGGMNNQPQHFGDGTRLSIL.

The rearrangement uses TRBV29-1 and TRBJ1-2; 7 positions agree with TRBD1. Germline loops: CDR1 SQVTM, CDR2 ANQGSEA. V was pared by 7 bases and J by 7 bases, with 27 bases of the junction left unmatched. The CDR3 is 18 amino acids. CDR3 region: CSGWTEKGTKQGMGGYTF. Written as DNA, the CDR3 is TGCAGCGGCTGGACAGAGAAGGGAACGAAACAGGGGATGGGTGGCTACACCTTC.

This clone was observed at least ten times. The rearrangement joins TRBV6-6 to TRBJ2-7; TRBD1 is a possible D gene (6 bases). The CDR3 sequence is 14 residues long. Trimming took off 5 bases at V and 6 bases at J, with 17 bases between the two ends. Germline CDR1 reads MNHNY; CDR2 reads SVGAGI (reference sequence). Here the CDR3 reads CASSQTQGSGEQYF. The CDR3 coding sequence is TGTGCCAGCAGTCAAACACAGGGTTCCGGCGAGCAGTACTTC.

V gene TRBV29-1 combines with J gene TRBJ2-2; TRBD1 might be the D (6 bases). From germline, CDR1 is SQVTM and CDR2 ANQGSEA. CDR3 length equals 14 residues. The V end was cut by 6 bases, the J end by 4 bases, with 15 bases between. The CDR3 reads CSVKQGLGTGELFF. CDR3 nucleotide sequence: TGCAGCGTGAAACAGGGCCTGGGCACCGGGGAGCTGTTTTTT.

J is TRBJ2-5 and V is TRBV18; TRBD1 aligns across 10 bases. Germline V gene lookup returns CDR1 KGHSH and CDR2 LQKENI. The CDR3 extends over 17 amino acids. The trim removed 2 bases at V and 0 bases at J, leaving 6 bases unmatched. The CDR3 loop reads CASSPYRQGAYQETQYF. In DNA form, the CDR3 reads TGTGCCAGCTCACCATACCGACAGGGGGCTTACCAAGAGACCCAGTACTTC. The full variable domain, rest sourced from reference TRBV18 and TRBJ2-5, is NAGVMQNPRHLVRRRGQEARLRCSPMKGHSHVYWYRQLPEEGLKFMVYLQKENIIDESGMPKERFSAEFPKEGPSILRIQQVVRGDSAAYFCASSPYRQGAYQETQYFGPGTRLLVL.

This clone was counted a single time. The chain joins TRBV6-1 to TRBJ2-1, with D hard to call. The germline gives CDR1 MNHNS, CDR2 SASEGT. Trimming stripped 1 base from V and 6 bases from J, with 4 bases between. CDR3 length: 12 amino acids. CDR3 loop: CASSEGGNEQFF. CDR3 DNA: TGTGCCAGCAGTGAAGGTGGCAATGAGCAGTTCTTC.

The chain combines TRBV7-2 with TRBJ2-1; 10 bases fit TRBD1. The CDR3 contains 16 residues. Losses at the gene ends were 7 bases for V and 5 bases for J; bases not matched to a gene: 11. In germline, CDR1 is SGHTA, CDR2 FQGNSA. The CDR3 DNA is TGTGCCAGCAACGACCGGGACAGGGGTATTAACAATGAGCAGTTCTTC. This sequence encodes CASNDRDRGINNEQFF.

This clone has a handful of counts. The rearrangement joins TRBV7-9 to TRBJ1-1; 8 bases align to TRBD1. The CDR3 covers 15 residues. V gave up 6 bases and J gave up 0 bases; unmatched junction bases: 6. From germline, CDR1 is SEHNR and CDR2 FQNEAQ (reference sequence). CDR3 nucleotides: TGTGCCAGCAGTCCGGGGACAGGAGTGAACACTGAAGCTTTCTTT. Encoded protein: CASSPGTGVNTEAFF.